The present T cell receptor beta chain was sequenced within a study of identical twins. Study conclusions and caveats: Conclusions came from cross-sectional statistical analysis, not from following the same donors.

Trimming shortened V by 0 bases and J by 4 bases, and 9 bases separated the two germline ends. This CDR3 contains 14 residues. The germline gives CDR1 MNHEY, CDR2 SVGAGI. This clonotype appeared a few times. Antigen: not known. Using its own MiXCR run on the 5' RACE reads, TCRdb lists one record per CDR3 protein. Of hundreds of thousands of distinct CDR3 sequences listed, 24% were seen once; the top ten hold 2.9%. This same sample was also taken into another study, of T cells expressing NK-cell markers. That report notes: According to the study, TCR beta repertoires originated from sorted CD3+CD56+NKG2C+, CD3+CD56+NKG2C- and CD3+CD56-NKG2C+ T cells. The CD3+CD56-NKG2C+ fraction of a few donors was also led by these clonotypes.

This TCR came from a young woman in good health. Specimen: CD4+ T cells sorted from blood. V and J are TRBV6-5 and TRBJ2-5, with D perhaps given as TRBD1 or TRBD2 (5 bases each). The DNA of the CDR3 is TGTGCCAGCAGTTACTCGAGAGGGGTAGAGACCCAGTACTTC. Translating it yields CASSYSRGVETQYF.